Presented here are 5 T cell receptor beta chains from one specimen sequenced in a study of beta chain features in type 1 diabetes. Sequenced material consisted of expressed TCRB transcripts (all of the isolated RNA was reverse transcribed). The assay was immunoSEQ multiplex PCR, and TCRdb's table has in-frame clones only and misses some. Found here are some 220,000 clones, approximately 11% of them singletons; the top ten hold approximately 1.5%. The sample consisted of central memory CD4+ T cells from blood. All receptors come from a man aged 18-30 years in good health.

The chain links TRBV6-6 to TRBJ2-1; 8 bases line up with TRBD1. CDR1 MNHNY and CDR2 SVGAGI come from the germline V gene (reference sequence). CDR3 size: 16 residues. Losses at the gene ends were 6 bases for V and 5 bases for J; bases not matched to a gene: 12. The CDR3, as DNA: TGTGCCAGCAGAAAAATCGACAGGGGAGCCGACAATGAGCAGTTCTTC. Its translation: CASRKIDRGADNEQFF.

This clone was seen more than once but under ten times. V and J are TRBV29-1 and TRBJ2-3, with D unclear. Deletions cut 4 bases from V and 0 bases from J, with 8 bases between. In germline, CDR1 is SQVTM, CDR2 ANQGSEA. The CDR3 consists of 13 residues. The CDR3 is CSVVPSSTDTQYF. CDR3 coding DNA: TGCAGCGTTGTGCCGTCTAGCACAGATACGCAGTATTTT.

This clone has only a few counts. The CDR3 DNA reads TGTGCCAGCAGTGTCGGGGAGCGTGAGCAGTTCTTC. Protein: CASSVGEREQFF. The chain recombines TRBV28 with TRBJ2-1; tentative D call: TRBD2 (5 bases). This CDR3 is 12 amino acids long. Trimming took 5 bases from V and 9 from J, leaving 11 bases between them. Germline V gives CDR1 MDHEN, CDR2 SYDVKM.

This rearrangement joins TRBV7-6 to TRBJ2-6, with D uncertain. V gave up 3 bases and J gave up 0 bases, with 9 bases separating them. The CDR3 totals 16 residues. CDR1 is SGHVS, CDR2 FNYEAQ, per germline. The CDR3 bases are TGTGCCAGCAGCTTGGGATTCACCTCTGGGGCCAACGTCCTGACTTTC. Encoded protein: CASSLGFTSGANVLTF.

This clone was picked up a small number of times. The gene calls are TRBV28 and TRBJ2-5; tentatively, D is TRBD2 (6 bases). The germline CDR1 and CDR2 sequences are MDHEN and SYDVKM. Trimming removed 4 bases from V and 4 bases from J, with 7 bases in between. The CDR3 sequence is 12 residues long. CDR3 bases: TGTGCCAGCAGTTCAGCGGGAGAGACCCAGTACTTC. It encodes CASSSAGETQYF.